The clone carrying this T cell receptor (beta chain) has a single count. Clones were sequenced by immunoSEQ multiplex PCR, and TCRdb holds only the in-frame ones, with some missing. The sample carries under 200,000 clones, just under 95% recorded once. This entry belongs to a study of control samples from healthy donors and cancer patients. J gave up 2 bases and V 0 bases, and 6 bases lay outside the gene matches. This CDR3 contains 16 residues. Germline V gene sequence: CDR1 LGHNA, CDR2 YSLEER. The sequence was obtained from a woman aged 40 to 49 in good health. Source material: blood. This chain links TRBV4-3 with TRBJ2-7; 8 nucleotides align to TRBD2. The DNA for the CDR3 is TGCGCCAGCAGCCAAGATGCCGGGGGGGCGGCCTACGAGCAGTACTTC. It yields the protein CASSQDAGGAAYEQYF.